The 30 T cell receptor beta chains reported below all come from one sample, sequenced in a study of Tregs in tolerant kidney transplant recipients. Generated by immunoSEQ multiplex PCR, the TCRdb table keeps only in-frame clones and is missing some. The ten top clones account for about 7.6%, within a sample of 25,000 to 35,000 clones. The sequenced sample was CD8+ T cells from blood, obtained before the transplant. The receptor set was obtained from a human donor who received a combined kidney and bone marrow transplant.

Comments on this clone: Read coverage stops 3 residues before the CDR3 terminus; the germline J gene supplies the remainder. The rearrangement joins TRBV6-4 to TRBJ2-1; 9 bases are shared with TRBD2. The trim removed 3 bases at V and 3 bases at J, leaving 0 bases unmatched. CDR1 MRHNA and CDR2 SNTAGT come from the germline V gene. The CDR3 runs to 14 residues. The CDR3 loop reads CASSEAGGYNEQFF. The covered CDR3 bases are TGTGCCAGCAGTGAAGCGGGGGGCTACAATGAG.

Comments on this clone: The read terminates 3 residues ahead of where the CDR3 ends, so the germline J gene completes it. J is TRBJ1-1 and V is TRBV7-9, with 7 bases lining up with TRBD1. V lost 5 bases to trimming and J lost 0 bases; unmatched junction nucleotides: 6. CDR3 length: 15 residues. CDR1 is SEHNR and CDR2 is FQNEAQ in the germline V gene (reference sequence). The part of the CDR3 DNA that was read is TGTGCCAGCAGCCCAAGGGGACAGCTGAACACTGAA. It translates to CASSPRGQLNTE. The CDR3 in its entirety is CASSPRGQLNTEAFF. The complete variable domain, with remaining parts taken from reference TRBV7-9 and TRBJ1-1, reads DTGVSQNPRHKITKRGQNVTFRCDPISEHNRLYWYRQTLGQGPEFLTYFQNEAQLEKSRLLSDRFSAERPKGSFSTLEIQRTEQGDSAMYLCASSPRGQLNTEAFFGQGTRLTVV.

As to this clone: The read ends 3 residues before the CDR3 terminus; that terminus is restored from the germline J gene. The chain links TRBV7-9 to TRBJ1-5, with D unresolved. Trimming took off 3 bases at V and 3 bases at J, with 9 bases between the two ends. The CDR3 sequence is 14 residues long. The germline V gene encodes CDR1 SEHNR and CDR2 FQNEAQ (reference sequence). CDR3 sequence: CASSLAGTNQPQHF. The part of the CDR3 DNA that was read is TGTGCCAGCAGCTTGGCGGGAACCAATCAGCCC.

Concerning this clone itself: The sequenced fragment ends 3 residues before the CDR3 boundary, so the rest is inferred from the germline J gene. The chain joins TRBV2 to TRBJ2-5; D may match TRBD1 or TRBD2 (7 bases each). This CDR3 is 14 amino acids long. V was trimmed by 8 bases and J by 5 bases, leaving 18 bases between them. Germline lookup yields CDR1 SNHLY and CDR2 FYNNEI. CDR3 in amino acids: CASQKTGEGETQYF. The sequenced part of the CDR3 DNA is TGTGCCAGCCAAAAAACAGGGGAGGGGGAGACC.

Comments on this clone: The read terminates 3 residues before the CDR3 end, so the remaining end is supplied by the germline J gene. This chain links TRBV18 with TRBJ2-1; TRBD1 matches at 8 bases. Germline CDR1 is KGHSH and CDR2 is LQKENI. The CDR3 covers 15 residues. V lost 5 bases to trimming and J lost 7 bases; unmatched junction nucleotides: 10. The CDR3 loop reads CASSEDRATENEQFF. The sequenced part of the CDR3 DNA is TGTGCCAGCTCAGAGGACAGGGCTACTGAGAATGAG.

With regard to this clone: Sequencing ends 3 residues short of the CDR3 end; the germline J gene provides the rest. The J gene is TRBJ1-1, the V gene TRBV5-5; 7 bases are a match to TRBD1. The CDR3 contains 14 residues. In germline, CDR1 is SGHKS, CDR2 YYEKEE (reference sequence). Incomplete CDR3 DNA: TGTGCCAGCAGCCCTTGGGATACAGGGGTAGAA. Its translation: CASSPWDTGVE. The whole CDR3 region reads CASSPWDTGVEAFF.

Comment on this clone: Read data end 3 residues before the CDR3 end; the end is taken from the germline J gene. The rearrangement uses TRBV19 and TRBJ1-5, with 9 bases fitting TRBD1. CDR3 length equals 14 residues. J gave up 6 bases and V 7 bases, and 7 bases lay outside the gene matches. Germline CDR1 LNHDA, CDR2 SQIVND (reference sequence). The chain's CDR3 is CASMWGTGSQPQHF. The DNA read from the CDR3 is TGTGCCAGTATGTGGGGGACAGGGAGTCAGCCC.

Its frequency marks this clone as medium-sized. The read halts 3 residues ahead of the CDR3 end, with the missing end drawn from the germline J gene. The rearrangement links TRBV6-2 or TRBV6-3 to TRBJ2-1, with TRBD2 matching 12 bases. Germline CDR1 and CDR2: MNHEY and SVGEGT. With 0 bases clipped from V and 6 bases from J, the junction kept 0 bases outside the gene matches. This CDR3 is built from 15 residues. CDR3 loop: CASSYSTSGSNEQFF. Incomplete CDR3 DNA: TGTGCCAGCAGTTACTCGACTAGCGGGAGCAATGAG.

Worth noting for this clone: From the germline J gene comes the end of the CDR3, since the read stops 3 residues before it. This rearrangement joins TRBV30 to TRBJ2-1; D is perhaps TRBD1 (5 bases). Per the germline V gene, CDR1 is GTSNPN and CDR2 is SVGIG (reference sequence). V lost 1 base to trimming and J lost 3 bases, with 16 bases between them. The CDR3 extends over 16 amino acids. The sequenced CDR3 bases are TGTGCCTGGAGTGACAACGAGCAGGGAAACTACAATGAG. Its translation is CAWSDNEQGNYNE. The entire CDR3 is CAWSDNEQGNYNEQFF.

CDR3 residues: CASILQGGGQPQHF. CDR3 bases read: TGTGCCAGTATTTTACAGGGGGGCGGTCAGCCC. The rearrangement links TRBV19 to TRBJ1-5; 8 bases align to TRBD1. The CDR3 end lies 3 residues beyond the end of the read and is filled in from the germline J gene. CDR1 is LNHDA, CDR2 SQIVND, per germline (reference sequence). Trimming at V came to 7 bases and at J to 6 bases, leaving 8 bases not matched to a gene. The CDR3 has 14 amino acids.

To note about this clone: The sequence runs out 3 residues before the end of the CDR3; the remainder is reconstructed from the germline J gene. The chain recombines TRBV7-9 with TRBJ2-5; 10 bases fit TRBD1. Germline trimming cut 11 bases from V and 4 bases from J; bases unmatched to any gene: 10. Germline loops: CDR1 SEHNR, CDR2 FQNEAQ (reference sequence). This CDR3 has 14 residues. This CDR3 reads CAGDDRDRGETQYF. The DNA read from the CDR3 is TGTGCCGGAGACGACCGGGACAGGGGAGAGACC.

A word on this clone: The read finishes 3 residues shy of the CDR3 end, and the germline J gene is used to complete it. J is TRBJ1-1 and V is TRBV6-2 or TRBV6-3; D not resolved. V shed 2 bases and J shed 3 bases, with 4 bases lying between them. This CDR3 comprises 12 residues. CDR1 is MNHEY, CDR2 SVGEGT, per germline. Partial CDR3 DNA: TGTGCCAGCAGTTACCTTGACACTGAA. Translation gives CASSYLDTE. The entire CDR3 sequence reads CASSYLDTEAFF.

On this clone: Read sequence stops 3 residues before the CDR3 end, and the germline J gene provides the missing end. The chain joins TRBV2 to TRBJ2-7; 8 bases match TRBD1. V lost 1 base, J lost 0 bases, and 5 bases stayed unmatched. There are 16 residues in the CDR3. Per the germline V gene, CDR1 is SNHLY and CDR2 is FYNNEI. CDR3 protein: CASSEVETGDSYEQYF. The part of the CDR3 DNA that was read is TGTGCCAGCAGTGAAGTGGAGACAGGGGACTCCTACGAG.

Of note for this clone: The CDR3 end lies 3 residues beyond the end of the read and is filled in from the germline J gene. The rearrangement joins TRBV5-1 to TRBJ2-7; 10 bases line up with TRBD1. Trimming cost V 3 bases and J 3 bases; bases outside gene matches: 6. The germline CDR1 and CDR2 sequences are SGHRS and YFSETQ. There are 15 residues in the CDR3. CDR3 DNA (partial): TGCGCCAGCAGCTCACCGGGACAGGGGCTCTACGAG. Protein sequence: CASSSPGQGLYE. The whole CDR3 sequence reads CASSSPGQGLYEQYF.

The CDR3 sequence is CASSLGDRDPAVPEAFF. The CDR3 bases that were read are TGTGCCAGCAGCTTAGGGGACAGGGACCCGGCGGTTCCTGAA. The chain carries TRBV7-6 and TRBJ1-1, with 9 nucleotides matching TRBD1. Read sequence stops 3 residues before the CDR3 end, and the germline J gene provides the missing end. The J segment lost 6 bases and the V segment lost 1 base, leaving 12 bases of the junction unmatched. The CDR3 sequence is 17 residues long. CDR1 SGHVS and CDR2 FNYEAQ come from the germline V gene.

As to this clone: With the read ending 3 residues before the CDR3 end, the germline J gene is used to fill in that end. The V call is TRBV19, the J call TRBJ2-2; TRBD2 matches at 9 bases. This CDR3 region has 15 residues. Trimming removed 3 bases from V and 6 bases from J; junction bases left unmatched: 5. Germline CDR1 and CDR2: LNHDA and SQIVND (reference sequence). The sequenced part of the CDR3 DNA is TGTGCCAGTAGTATTGCTAGCGGGGCTGCCGGGGAG. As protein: CASSIASGAAGE. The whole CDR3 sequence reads CASSIASGAAGELFF.

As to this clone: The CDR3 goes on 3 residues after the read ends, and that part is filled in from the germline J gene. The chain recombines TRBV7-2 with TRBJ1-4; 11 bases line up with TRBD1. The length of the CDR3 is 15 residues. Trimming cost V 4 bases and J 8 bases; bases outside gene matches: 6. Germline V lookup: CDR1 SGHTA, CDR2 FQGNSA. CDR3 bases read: TGTGCCAGCAGCTGGGCCGGGACAGGGGGGGAAAAA. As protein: CASSWAGTGGEK. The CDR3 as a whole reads CASSWAGTGGEKLFF.

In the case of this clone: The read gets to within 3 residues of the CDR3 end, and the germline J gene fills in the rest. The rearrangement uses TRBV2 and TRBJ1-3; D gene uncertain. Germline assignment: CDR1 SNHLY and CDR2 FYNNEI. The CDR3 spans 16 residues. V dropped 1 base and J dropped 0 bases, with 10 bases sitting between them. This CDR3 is CASSEGPKYSGNTIYF. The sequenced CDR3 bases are TGTGCCAGCAGTGAAGGGCCAAAATACTCTGGAAACACC.

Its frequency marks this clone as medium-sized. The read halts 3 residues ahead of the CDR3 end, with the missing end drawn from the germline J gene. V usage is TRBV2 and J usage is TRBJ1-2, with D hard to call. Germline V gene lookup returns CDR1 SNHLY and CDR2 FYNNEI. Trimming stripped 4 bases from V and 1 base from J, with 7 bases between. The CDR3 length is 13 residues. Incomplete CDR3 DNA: TGTGCCAGCAGTGCGTTTAATAACTATGGC. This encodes CASSAFNNYG. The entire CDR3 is CASSAFNNYGYTF.

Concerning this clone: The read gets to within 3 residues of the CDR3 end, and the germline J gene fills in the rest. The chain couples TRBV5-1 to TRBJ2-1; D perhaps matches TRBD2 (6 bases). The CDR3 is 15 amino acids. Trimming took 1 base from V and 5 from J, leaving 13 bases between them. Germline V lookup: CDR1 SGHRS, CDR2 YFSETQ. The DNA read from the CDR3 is TGCGCCAGCAGCTTGACTAGCCGAGTCCACAATGAG. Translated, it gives CASSLTSRVHNE. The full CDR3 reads CASSLTSRVHNEQFF.

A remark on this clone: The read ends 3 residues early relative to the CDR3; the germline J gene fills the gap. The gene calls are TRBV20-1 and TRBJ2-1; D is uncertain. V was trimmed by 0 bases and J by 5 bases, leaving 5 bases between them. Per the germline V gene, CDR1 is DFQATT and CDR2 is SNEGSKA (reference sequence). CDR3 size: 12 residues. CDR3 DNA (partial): TGCAGTGCTAGAGACCCGGACAATGAG. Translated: CSARDPDNE. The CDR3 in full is CSARDPDNEQFF.

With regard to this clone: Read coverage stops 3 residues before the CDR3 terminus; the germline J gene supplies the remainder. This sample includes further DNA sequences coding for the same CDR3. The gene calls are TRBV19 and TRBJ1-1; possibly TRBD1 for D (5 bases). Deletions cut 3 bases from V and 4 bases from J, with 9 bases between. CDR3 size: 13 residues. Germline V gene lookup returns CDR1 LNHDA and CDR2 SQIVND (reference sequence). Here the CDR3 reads CASSIGGGTEAFF. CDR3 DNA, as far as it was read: TGTGCCAGTAGTATTGGGGGGGGCACTGAA.

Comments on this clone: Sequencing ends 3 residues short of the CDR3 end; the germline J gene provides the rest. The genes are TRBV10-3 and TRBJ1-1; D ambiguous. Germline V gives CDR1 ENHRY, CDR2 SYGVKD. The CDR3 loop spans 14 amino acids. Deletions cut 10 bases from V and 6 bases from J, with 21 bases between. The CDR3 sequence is CATHTGSVASEAFF. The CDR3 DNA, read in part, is TGTGCCACTCACACGGGGAGCGTCGCCTCTGAA.

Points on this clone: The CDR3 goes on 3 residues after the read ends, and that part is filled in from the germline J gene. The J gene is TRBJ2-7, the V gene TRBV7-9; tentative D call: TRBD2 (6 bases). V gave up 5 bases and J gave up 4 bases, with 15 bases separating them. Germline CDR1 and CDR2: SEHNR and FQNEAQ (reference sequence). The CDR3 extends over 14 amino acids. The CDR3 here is CASSHRGSVYEQYF. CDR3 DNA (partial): TGTGCCAGCAGCCATCGGGGGAGTGTTTACGAG.

CDR3 bases read: TGTGCCAGCAGCTTAGGACTCAACCGCGGAAACACC. This encodes CASSLGLNRGNT. The complete CDR3 reads CASSLGLNRGNTIYF. The chain employs TRBV7-2 and TRBJ1-3; D not resolved. The read ends 3 residues early relative to the CDR3; the germline J gene fills the gap. Trimming removed 1 base from V and 4 bases from J, with 11 bases in between. CDR1 and CDR2 from the germline V gene are SGHTA and FQGNSA. The CDR3 has 15 amino acids.

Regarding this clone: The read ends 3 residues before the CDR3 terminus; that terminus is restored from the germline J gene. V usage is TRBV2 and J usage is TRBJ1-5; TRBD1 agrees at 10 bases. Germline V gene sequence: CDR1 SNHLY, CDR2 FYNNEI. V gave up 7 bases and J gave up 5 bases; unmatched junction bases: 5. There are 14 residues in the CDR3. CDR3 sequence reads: CASIPGTGDQPQHF. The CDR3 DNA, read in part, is TGTGCCAGCATCCCCGGGACAGGGGATCAGCCC.

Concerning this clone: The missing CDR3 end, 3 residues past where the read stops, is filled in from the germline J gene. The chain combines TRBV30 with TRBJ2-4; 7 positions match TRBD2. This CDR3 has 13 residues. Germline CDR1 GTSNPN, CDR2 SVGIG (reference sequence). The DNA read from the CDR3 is TGTGCCTGGAGCGTTAGCGGGCCATCCTTT. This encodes CAWSVSGPSF. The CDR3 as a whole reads CAWSVSGPSFQYF.

The CDR3 is CASSPGEDEAFF. The covered CDR3 bases are TGTGCCAGCAGCCCAGGGGAGGATGAA. This chain joins TRBV7-6 and TRBJ1-1; D is possibly TRBD1 (6 bases). The CDR3 end falls 3 residues outside the read, so it is completed with the germline J gene. Trimming left V 5 bases short and J 7 bases short, with 11 bases between. There are 12 residues in the CDR3. CDR1 is SGHVS and CDR2 is FNYEAQ in the germline V gene.

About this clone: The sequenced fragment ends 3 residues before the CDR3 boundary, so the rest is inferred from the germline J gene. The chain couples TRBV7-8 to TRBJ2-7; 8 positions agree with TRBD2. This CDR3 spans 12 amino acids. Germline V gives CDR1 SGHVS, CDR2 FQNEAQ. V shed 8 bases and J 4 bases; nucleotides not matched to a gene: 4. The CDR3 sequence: CASAGGVYEQYF. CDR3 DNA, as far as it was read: TGTGCCAGCGCCGGGGGGGTATACGAG.

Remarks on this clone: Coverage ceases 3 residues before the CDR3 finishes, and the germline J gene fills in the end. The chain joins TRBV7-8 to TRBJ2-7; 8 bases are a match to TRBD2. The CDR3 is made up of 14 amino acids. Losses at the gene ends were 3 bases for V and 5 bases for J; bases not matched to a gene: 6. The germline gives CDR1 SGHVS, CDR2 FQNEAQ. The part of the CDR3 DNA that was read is TGTGCCAGCAGCTTCGGGGGGGTTGACAACGAG. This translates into CASSFGGVDNE. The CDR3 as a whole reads CASSFGGVDNEQYF.